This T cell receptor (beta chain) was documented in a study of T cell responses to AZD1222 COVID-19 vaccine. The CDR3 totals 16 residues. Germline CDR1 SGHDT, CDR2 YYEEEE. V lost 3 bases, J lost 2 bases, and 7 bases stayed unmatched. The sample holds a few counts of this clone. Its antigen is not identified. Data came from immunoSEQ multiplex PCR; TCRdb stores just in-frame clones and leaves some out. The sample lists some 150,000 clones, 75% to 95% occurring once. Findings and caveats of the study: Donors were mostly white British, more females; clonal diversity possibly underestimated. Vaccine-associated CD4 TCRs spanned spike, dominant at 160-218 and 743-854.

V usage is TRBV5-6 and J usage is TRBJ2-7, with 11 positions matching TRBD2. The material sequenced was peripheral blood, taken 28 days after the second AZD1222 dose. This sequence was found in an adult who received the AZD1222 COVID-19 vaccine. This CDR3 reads CASSSGNSGRAYEQYF. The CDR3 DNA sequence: TGTGCCAGCAGCTCGGGAAATAGCGGGAGGGCCTACGAGCAGTACTTC.